The 32 T cell receptor beta chains given below trace back to one sample, sequenced in a study of multiple sclerosis patients with progressive multifocal leukoencephalopathy. Sample time point: before natalizumab initiation. TCRdb keeps only in-frame clones here, not all; method: immunoSEQ multiplex PCR. The table records more than 30,000 clones, about 92% of them present only once. The sample was PBMCs. The receptors originated from a man between 25 and 39 years old with multiple sclerosis.

The chain has TRBV29-1 and TRBJ2-1; TRBD2 agrees at 7 bases. The J segment lost 5 bases and the V segment lost 8 bases, leaving 6 bases of the junction unmatched. This CDR3 comprises 12 residues. Per germline, CDR1 SQVTM and CDR2 ANQGSEA. DNA for the CDR3: TGCAGCTCGGGGGACTATAACAATGAGCAGTTCTTC. Protein product: CSSGDYNNEQFF.

The chain is built from TRBV30 and TRBJ1-5; 7 nucleotides match TRBD1. J gave up 7 bases and V 7 bases, and 13 bases lay outside the gene matches. Per the germline V gene, CDR1 is GTSNPN and CDR2 is SVGIG (reference sequence). This CDR3 is 14 amino acids long. The CDR3 DNA reads TGTGCCTCCGCCCCACAGGGGATTAAGCAGCCCCAGCATTTT. The encoded protein is CASAPQGIKQPQHF.

The chain joins TRBV6-5 to TRBJ2-3; 9 bases line up with TRBD1. This CDR3 has 15 amino acids. The V segment lost 6 bases and the J segment 1 base; nucleotides outside the gene matches: 5. CDR1 MNHEY and CDR2 SVGAGI come from the germline V gene. The CDR3 is CASRGRQGGTDTQYF. In nucleotides, the CDR3 is TGTGCCAGCAGGGGGCGACAGGGGGGCACAGATACGCAGTATTTT.

The chain carries TRBV4-2 and TRBJ2-1; the match to TRBD1 covers 7 bases. The CDR3 is 16 residues long. The junction had 4 bases not matched to a gene; V was cut back by 0 bases and J by 2 bases. CDR1 and CDR2 from the germline V gene are LGHNA and YNFKEQ. The CDR3 loop reads CASSQEEGGTYNEQFF. The CDR3 region has the DNA TGTGCCAGCAGCCAAGAGGAAGGGGGCACCTACAATGAGCAGTTCTTC.

This clone was observed once. V and J are TRBV6-5 and TRBJ1-5; D call uncertain. The CDR3 runs 15 residues. Germline values: CDR1 MNHEY, CDR2 SVGAGI. V shed 0 bases and J shed 1 base, with 7 bases lying between them. In nucleotides, the CDR3 is TGTGCCAGCAGTTACTCGAGAGGAAGCAATCAGCCCCAGCATTTT. Encoded protein: CASSYSRGSNQPQHF.

J is TRBJ2-2 and V is TRBV5-1; D is uncertain. The CDR3 loop spans 15 amino acids. Trimming removed 0 bases from V and 3 bases from J, with 9 bases in between. The germline V gene encodes CDR1 SGHRS and CDR2 YFSETQ. CDR3 amino acids: CASSLVGSDTGELFF. The DNA of the CDR3 is TGCGCCAGCAGCTTGGTGGGGTCGGACACCGGGGAGCTGTTTTTT. The variable domain in full, completed from reference TRBV5-1 and TRBJ2-2, reads KAGVTQTPRYLIKTRGQQVTLSCSPISGHRSVSWYQQTPGQGLQFLFEYFSETQRNKGNFPGRFSGRQFSNSRSEMNVSTLELGDSALYLCASSLVGSDTGELFFGEGSRLTVL.

The V gene is TRBV19, the J gene TRBJ1-1; the D gene is possibly TRBD1 (6 bases). CDR3 length: 19 residues. Trimming cost V 7 bases and J 1 base, with 28 bases left between them. CDR1 is LNHDA, CDR2 SQIVND, per germline (reference sequence). This chain's CDR3 is CASNLPLRQDHLPNTEAFF. CDR3 coding DNA: TGTGCCAGTAACTTACCTCTACGACAGGACCACCTCCCGAACACTGAAGCTTTCTTT.

This sequence joins TRBV6-5 and TRBJ2-7; 9 positions agree with TRBD2. CDR1 is MNHEY, CDR2 SVGAGI, per germline. The trim removed 6 bases at V and 0 bases at J, leaving 3 bases unmatched. This CDR3 is 14 amino acids long. CDR3 sequence reads: CASRLAGSSYEQYF. The CDR3 DNA follows: TGTGCCAGCAGGCTAGCGGGGAGCTCCTACGAGCAGTACTTC.

CDR3 residues: CASRGLAGEETQYF. In nucleotides, the CDR3 is TGTGCCAGCAGGGGACTAGCGGGAGAAGAGACCCAGTACTTC. The gene calls are TRBV25-1 and TRBJ2-5, with TRBD2 matching over 14 bases. The CDR3 consists of 14 residues. In germline, CDR1 is MGHDK, CDR2 SYGVNS. J lost 3 bases, V lost 6 bases, and 0 bases had no gene match.

Here the CDR3 reads CRRDRDEKLFF. The CDR3 bases are TGCAGAAGGGACAGAGATGAAAAACTGTTTTTT. V gene TRBV20-1 combines with J gene TRBJ1-4; 7 bases line up with TRBD1. Germline values: CDR1 DFQATT, CDR2 SNEGSKA (reference sequence). This CDR3 region has 11 residues.

V is TRBV7-9 and J is TRBJ1-3; D not certain. Trimming took off 1 base at V and 0 bases at J, with 7 bases between the two ends. This CDR3 is 15 amino acids long. Germline-derived CDR1 and CDR2 are SEHNR and FQNEAQ (reference sequence). The CDR3, as DNA: TGTGCCAGCAGCTTAGGCGGAGACTCTGGAAACACCATATATTTT. Residues: CASSLGGDSGNTIYF.

This chain connects TRBV6-5 to TRBJ2-3, with a weak D call TRBD2 (6 bases). This CDR3 region has 15 residues. The germline V gene has CDR1 MNHEY and CDR2 SVGAGI. The V end was cut by 5 bases, the J end by 0 bases, with 12 bases between. CDR3 in DNA: TGTGCCAGCAGTATACCGGGGACTAGCACAGATACGCAGTATTTT. Amino acid sequence: CASSIPGTSTDTQYF.

This clone has only one observation. The chain carries TRBV2 and TRBJ2-3, with D possibly being TRBD1 (6 bases). The CDR3 is 15 residues long. V was cut by 3 bases and J by 2 bases, with 12 bases left in between. Germline V gene lookup returns CDR1 SNHLY and CDR2 FYNNEI. The CDR3 nucleotides read TGTGCCAGCAGTGAGAACACAGGGTTCACAGATACGCAGTATTTT. It translates to CASSENTGFTDTQYF. Based on the CDR3 plus reference TRBV2 and TRBJ2-3, the full variable domain is EPEVTQTPSHQVTQMGQEVILRCVPISNHLYFYWYRQILGQKVEFLVSFYNNEISEKSEIFDDQFSVERPDGSNFTLKIRSTKLEDSAMYFCASSENTGFTDTQYFGPGTRLTVL.

This sequence joins TRBV19 and TRBJ1-6; perhaps TRBD1 as D (5 bases). The CDR3 is 13 residues long. Germline V gene lookup returns CDR1 LNHDA and CDR2 SQIVND (reference sequence). V was cut by 5 bases and J by 10 bases, with 12 bases left in between. The CDR3 is CASSVPTGSPLHF. CDR3 nucleotide sequence: TGTGCCAGTAGTGTGCCAACAGGATCACCCCTCCACTTT.

The rearrangement joins TRBV6-4 to TRBJ1-3; possible D gene TRBD1, 5 bases. This CDR3 is built from 15 residues. Trimming cost V 0 bases and J 2 bases, with 8 bases left between them. Germline-derived CDR1 and CDR2 are MRHNA and SNTAGT. This CDR3 reads CASSDSGDPGNTIYF. DNA for the CDR3: TGTGCCAGCAGTGACTCGGGGGATCCTGGAAACACCATATATTTT.

The chain has TRBV5-8 and TRBJ2-5; TRBD2 agrees at 7 bases. The length of the CDR3 is 16 residues. The V gene end was trimmed by 4 bases and the J gene end by 2 bases; junction bases not matched to a gene: 11. Germline CDR1 SGHTS, CDR2 YDEGEE. The CDR3 sequence: CASSLRRGGYQETQYF. DNA of the CDR3: TGTGCCAGCAGCCTCCGCCGGGGAGGGTATCAAGAGACCCAGTACTTC.

The CDR3 spells CASSEPGPSNEQFF. CDR3 sequence (DNA): TGTGCCAGCTCGGAGCCGGGACCTTCCAATGAGCAGTTCTTC. The chain employs TRBV6-5 and TRBJ2-1; D could derive from TRBD1 or TRBD2 (5 bases each). Per the germline V gene, CDR1 is MNHEY and CDR2 is SVGAGI. The V end was cut by 8 bases, the J end by 6 bases, with 17 bases between. The CDR3 has 14 amino acids.

The chain is built from TRBV14 and TRBJ2-7; D not certain. Trimming took off 3 bases at V and 1 base at J, with 10 bases between the two ends. The CDR3 is made up of 14 amino acids. In germline, CDR1 is SGHDN, CDR2 FVKESK. Here the CDR3 DNA reads TGTGCCAGCAGCCAGGAGTTTGGTTCCTACGAGCAGTACTTC. It is translated as CASSQEFGSYEQYF.

The V and J genes are TRBV6-5 and TRBJ2-7; the D is unclear. The V end was cut by 2 bases, the J end by 0 bases, with 8 bases between. The CDR3 is 14 residues long. Germline loops: CDR1 MNHEY, CDR2 SVGAGI. CDR3 amino acids: CASSYMADSYEQYF. Written as DNA, the CDR3 is TGTGCCAGCAGTTACATGGCGGACTCCTACGAGCAGTACTTC.

The V call is TRBV29-1, the J call TRBJ2-7; 8 nucleotides agree with TRBD2. Germline V CDR1 and CDR2: SQVTM, ANQGSEA. The CDR3 is 13 residues long. After removal of 7 bases from V and 6 bases from J, the junction contained 11 bases not matched to a gene. CDR3 in DNA: TGCAGCGCGGGGGGGATAATTCTCTCCGAGCAGTACTTC. Translated, it gives CSAGGIILSEQYF.

The chain links TRBV7-2 to TRBJ1-2, with 9 bases that match TRBD1. In germline, CDR1 is SGHTA, CDR2 FQGNSA. Trimming cost V 7 bases and J 4 bases; bases outside gene matches: 4. The CDR3 consists of 13 residues. The CDR3 sequence is CASTKTGGYGYTF. The DNA of the CDR3 is TGTGCCAGCACCAAGACAGGGGGCTATGGCTACACCTTC.

V is TRBV21-1 and J is TRBJ2-1. TRBV21-1 is noted as a pseudogene. This CDR3 is 13 amino acids long. The CDR3 loop is CASSPRGGNEQFF. The CDR3 DNA is TGTGCCAGCAGCCCCAGGGGAGGCAATGAGCAGTTCTTC.

The chain carries TRBV25-1 and TRBJ2-2; 10 positions agree with TRBD2. Germline-derived CDR1 and CDR2 are MGHDK and SYGVNS. The CDR3 covers 16 residues. With V trimmed by 6 bases and J by 5 bases, 9 bases remained unmatched. The CDR3 nucleotides are TGTGCCAGCAGGTCCCTAGCGGGAGAGGTAACCGGGGAGCTGTTTTTT. Amino acids: CASRSLAGEVTGELFF.

The V and J genes are TRBV6-5 and TRBJ1-2; TRBD1 aligns across 8 bases. Germline V gene sequence: CDR1 MNHEY, CDR2 SVGAGI. This CDR3 spans 15 amino acids. V lost 0 bases and J lost 8; bases outside the gene matches: 8. The CDR3 protein is CASSYSPSGGAGYTF. The CDR3 region has the DNA TGTGCCAGCAGTTACTCTCCTTCAGGGGGCGCGGGCTACACCTTC.

This chain links TRBV25-1 with TRBJ1-5; no clear D gene. This CDR3 spans 12 amino acids. Germline V gene lookup returns CDR1 MGHDK and CDR2 SYGVNS. Trimming shortened V by 3 bases and J by 2 bases, and 2 bases separated the two germline ends. CDR3 in amino acids: CASSDGNQPQHF. The CDR3 bases are TGTGCCAGCAGTGACGGCAATCAGCCCCAGCATTTT. The full variable domain, with the rest looked up from reference TRBV25-1 and TRBJ1-5, is EADIYQTPRYLVIGTGKKITLECSQTMGHDKMYWYQQDPGMELHLIHYSYGVNSTEKGDLSSESTVSRIRTEHFPLTLESARPSHTSQYLCASSDGNQPQHFGDGTRLSIL.

This clone was seen just once. One end of the junction fails to match germline, which may point to a read error. The chain combines TRBV6-5 with TRBJ1-3; no clear D gene. The germline gives CDR1 MNHEY, CDR2 SVGAGI. CDR3 length equals 16 residues. This CDR3 reads CVSSYGPGLGGNTIYF. DNA of the CDR3: TGTGTCAGCAGTTATGGCCCCGGGTTAGGAGGAAACACCATATATTTT.

The chain uses TRBV12-5 and TRBJ2-1, with TRBD1 matching 7 bases. The CDR3 is 18 residues long. Germline V gene data show CDR1 as LGHNT and CDR2 as FRNRAP. The V gene end was trimmed by 0 bases and the J gene end by 3 bases; junction bases not matched to a gene: 11. The CDR3 here is CASGLVLTRTGVYNEQFF. For the CDR3, the DNA is TGTGCTAGTGGTTTGGTACTTACCAGGACAGGTGTCTACAATGAGCAGTTCTTC. The entire variable domain, with the rest obtained from reference TRBV12-5 and TRBJ2-1, is as follows: DARVTQTPRHKVTEMGQEVTMRCQPILGHNTVFWYRQTMMQGLELLAYFRNRAPLDDSGMPKDRFSAEMPDATLATLKIQPSEPRDSAVYFCASGLVLTRTGVYNEQFFGPGTRLTVL.

Regarding this clone: The missing conserved phenylalanine or tryptophan at the end of this CDR3 makes a read error likely. No DNA is shown, since the ends of the CDR3 on it are uncertain; the CDR3 is the one TCRdb lists. The V call is TRBV25-1, the J call TRBJ1-2. The CDR3 is 10 amino acids long, termini counted. Germline CDR1 and CDR2: MGHDK and SYGVNS. The CDR3 here is CARRGNRAHL.

Points on this clone: The junction and the germline gene differ at one end; a read error may be behind it. The V gene is TRBV13, the J gene TRBJ1-5; D is unresolved. CDR3 length: 16 residues. The germline V gene has CDR1 PRHDT and CDR2 FYEKMQ (reference sequence). The CDR3 region has the DNA TGTGCCAGCAGCCTAGGACCGGGATGGGGCAATCAGCCCCAGCATTTT. As protein: CASSLGPGWGNQPQHF.

The V call is TRBV6-1, the J call TRBJ2-1; 8 bases are a match to TRBD2. This CDR3 comprises 18 residues. Looked up from germline, CDR1 is MNHNS and CDR2 is SASEGT. The trim removed 0 bases at V and 7 bases at J, leaving 14 bases unmatched. The CDR3 DNA reads as TGTGCCAGCAGTGAAGCCCCTCGAGCGGGAGCCGGTCGGAATGAGCAGTTCTTC. Protein: CASSEAPRAGAGRNEQFF.

The chain is built from TRBV2 and TRBJ2-2; 8 nucleotides match TRBD1. V trimming: 6 bases; J trimming: 0 bases; junction bases outside the gene matches: 3. Looked up from germline, CDR1 is SNHLY and CDR2 is FYNNEI. The CDR3 loop spans 15 amino acids. For the CDR3, the DNA is TGTGCCAGCAGGGAGACAGGGGCGAACACCGGGGAGCTGTTTTTT. This translates into CASRETGANTGELFF.

The chain combines TRBV6-5 with TRBJ1-3, with D possibly TRBD1 on 5 matching bases. The CDR3 is made up of 15 amino acids. Germline V gene sequence: CDR1 MNHEY, CDR2 SVGAGI. V was trimmed by 6 bases and J by 0 bases, leaving 12 bases between them. CDR3 in amino acids: CASRPPGGSGNTIYF. CDR3 nucleotides: TGTGCCAGCAGACCTCCGGGGGGCTCTGGAAACACCATATATTTT.